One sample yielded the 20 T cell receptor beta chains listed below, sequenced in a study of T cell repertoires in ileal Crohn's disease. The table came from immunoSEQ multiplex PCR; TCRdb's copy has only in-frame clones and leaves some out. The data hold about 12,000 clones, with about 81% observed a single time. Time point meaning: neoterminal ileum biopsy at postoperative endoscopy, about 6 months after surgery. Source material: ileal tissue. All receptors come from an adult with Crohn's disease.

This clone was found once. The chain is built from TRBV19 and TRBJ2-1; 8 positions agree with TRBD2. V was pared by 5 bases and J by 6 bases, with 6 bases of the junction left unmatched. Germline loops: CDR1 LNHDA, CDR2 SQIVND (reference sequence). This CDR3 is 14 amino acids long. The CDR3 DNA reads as TGTGCCAGTAGTGGACTAGCCGCCGTCAATGAGCAGTTCTTC. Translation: CASSGLAAVNEQFF.

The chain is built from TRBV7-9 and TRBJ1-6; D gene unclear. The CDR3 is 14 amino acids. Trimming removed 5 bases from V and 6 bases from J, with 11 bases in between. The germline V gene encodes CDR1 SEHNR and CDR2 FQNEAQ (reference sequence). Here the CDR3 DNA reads TGTGCCAGCAGCCCTGGGCAAACTAATTCACCCCTCCACTTT. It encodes CASSPGQTNSPLHF.

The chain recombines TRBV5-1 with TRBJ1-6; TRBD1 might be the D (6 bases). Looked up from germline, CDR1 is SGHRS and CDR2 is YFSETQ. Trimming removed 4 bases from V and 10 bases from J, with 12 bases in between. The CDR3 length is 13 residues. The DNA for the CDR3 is TGCGCCAGCAGCCCAGAGGGGGAATCACCCCTCCACTTT. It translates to CASSPEGESPLHF.

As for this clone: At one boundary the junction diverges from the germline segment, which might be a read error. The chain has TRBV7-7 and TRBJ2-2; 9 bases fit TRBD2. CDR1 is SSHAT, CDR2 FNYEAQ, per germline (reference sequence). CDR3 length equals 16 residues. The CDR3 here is CASSLGLAANTGELFF. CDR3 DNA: TGTGCTAGCAGCTTGGGACTAGCCGCGAACACCGGGGAGCTGTTTTTT.

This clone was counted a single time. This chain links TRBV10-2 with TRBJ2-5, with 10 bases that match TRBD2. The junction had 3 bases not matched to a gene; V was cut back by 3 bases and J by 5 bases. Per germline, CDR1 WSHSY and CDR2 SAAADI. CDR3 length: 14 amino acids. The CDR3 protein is CASSEAGGRETQYF. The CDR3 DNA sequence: TGCGCCAGCAGTGAAGCGGGGGGGAGGGAGACCCAGTACTTC.

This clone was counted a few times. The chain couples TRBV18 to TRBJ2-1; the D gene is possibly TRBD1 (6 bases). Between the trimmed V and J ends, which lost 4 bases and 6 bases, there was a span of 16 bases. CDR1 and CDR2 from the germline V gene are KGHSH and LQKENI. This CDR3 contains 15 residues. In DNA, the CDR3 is TGTGCCAGCTCACGGTTAACAGGGAGAATCAATGAGCAGTTCTTC. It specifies CASSRLTGRINEQFF.

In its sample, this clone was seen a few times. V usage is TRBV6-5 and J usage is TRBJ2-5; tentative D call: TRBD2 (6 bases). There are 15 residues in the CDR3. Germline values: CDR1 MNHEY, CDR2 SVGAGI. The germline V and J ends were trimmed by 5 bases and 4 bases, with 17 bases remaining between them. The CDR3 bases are TGTGCCAGCAGTATTTTCGGGCAGGGAGGAGAGACCCAGTACTTC. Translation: CASSIFGQGGETQYF.

CDR3 DNA: TGTGCCAGCAGGGGGGGGAACTATAATTCACCCCTCCACTTT. Residues: CASRGGNYNSPLHF. This sequence joins TRBV2 and TRBJ1-6; weak D call: TRBD1 (5 bases). The ends were cut back, 6 bases at V and 3 bases at J, with 9 bases in the middle. Germline V CDR1 and CDR2: SNHLY, FYNNEI. This CDR3 comprises 14 residues.

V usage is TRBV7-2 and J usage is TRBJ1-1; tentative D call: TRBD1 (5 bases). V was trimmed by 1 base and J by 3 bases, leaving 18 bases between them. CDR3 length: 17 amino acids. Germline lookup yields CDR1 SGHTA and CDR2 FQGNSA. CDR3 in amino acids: CASSLVGRLGMDTEAFF. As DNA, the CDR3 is TGTGCCAGCAGCTTAGTGGGGCGGCTGGGAATGGACACTGAAGCTTTCTTT.

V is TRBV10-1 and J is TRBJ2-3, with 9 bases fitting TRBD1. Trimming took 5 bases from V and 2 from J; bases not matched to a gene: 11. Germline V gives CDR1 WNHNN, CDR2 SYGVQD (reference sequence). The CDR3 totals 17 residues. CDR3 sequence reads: CASSSGTGSAFTDTQYF. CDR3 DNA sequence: TGCGCCAGCAGTTCCGGGACAGGGTCTGCCTTCACAGATACGCAGTATTTT.

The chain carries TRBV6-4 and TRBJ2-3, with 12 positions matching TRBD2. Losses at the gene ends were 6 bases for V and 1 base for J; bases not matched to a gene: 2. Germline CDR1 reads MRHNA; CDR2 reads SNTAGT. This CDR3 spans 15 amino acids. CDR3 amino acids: CASSRTSGGTDTQYF. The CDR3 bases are TGTGCCAGCAGCCGGACTAGCGGGGGCACAGATACGCAGTATTTT.

The CDR3 sequence: CASSIGRQGRGTDTQYF. DNA for the CDR3: TGTGCCAGTAGTATAGGCCGACAGGGAAGGGGCACAGATACGCAGTATTTT. V gene TRBV19 combines with J gene TRBJ2-3, with 7 positions matching TRBD1. V lost 1 base and J lost 1; bases outside the gene matches: 8. Germline V gives CDR1 LNHDA, CDR2 SQIVND (reference sequence). CDR3 size: 17 residues.

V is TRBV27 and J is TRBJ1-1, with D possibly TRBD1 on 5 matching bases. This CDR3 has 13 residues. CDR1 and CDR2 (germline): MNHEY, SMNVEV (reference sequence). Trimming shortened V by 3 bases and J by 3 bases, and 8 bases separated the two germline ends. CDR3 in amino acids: CASSFREDTEAFF. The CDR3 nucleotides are TGTGCCAGCAGTTTCAGGGAGGACACTGAAGCTTTCTTT.

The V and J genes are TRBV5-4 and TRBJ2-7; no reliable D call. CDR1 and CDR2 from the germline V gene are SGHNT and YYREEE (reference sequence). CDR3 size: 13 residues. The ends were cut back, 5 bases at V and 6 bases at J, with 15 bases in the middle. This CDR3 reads CASSLDSIGEQYF. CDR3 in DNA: TGTGCCAGCAGTCTCGACTCGATAGGCGAGCAGTACTTC.

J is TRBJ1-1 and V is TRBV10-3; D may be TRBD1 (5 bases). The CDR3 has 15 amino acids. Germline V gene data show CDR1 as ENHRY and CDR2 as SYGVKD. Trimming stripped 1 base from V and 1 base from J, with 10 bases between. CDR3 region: CAISEWGNSNTEAFF. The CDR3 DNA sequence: TGTGCCATCAGTGAGTGGGGCAACTCGAACACTGAAGCTTTCTTT.

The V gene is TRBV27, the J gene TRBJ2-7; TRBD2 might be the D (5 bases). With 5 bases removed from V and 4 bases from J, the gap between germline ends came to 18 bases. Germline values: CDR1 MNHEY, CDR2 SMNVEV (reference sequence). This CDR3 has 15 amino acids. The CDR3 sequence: CASSPNIATLYEQYF. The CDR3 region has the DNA TGTGCCAGCAGTCCGAACATAGCGACGTTGTACGAGCAGTACTTC.

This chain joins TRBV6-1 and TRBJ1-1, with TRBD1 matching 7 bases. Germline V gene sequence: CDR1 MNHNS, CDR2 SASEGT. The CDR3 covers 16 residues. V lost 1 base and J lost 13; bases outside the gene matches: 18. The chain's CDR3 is CASSEGPGQTTLKLFF. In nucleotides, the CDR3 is TGTGCCAGCAGTGAAGGTCCGGGACAGACAACACTGAAGCTTTTCTTT.

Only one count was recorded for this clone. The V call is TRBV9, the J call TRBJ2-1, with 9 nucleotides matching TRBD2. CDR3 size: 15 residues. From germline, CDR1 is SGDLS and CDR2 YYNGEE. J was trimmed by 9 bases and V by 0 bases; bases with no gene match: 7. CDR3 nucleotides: TGTGCCAGCAGCGTAGTTCGCAGCGGGGGGAGTGAGCAGTTCTTC. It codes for CASSVVRSGGSEQFF.

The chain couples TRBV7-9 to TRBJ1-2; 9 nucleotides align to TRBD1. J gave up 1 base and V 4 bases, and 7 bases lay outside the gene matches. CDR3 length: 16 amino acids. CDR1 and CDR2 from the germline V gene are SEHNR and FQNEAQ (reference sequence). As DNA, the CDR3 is TGTGCCAGCAGCTGGGGGACAGGGCTTCTTAACTATGGCTACACCTTC. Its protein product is CASSWGTGLLNYGYTF.

The CDR3 protein is CASSERRVTEQFF. The CDR3 DNA sequence: TGTGCCAGCAGTGAAAGGAGGGTTACTGAGCAGTTCTTC. The chain is built from TRBV6-1 and TRBJ2-1, with TRBD2 as a possible D gene (6 bases). CDR1 and CDR2 (germline): MNHNS, SASEGT. Trimming left V 2 bases short and J 9 bases short, with 11 bases between. CDR3 length: 13 amino acids.